Below, 8 T cell receptor beta chains from the same sample are listed, as sequenced in a study of long-term antiretroviral therapy in people with HIV. An immunoSEQ assay, version v3.0, was performed at survey level. Profiling relied on immunoSEQ multiplex PCR, and the TCRdb table lists in-frame clones only, not all of them. Here the sample spans about 21,000 clones, around 80% being singletons. This sample comprised unsorted PBMCs, obtained 4.1 years after starting antiretroviral therapy. The receptor set was obtained from a woman aged 35 to 49 with HIV.

The CDR3 sequence: CASSVTSGGGQETQYF. CDR3 coding DNA: TGTGCCAGTAGTGTAACTAGCGGGGGGGGCCAAGAGACCCAGTACTTC. This chain joins TRBV19 and TRBJ2-5; TRBD2 matches at 13 bases. This CDR3 is built from 16 residues. Germline V lookup: CDR1 LNHDA, CDR2 SQIVND (reference sequence). The V and J ends lost 5 bases and 1 base, in that order; junction bases with no gene match: 4.

The CDR3: CASSQDRGGAQITYGYTF. The CDR3 DNA is TGTGCCAGCAGCCAAGATCGGGGAGGGGCCCAAATTACCTATGGCTACACCTTC. This sequence joins TRBV4-2 and TRBJ1-2; weak D call: TRBD1 (5 bases). V was trimmed by 0 bases and J by 4 bases, leaving 21 bases between them. This CDR3 is built from 18 residues. The germline V gene encodes CDR1 LGHNA and CDR2 YNFKEQ.

V gene TRBV7-8 combines with J gene TRBJ1-2; no clear D. CDR1 is SGHVS, CDR2 FQNEAQ, per germline. V was shortened by 1 base and J by 5 bases, with 5 bases between the two germline ends. The CDR3 covers 12 residues. CDR3 amino acids: CASSLGGYGYTF. For the CDR3, the DNA is TGTGCCAGCAGCTTAGGGGGTTATGGCTACACCTTC.

By sample share, this clone is medium-sized. This chain connects TRBV4-3 to TRBJ1-5, with D possibly being TRBD1 (6 bases). The V gene lost 1 base and the J gene lost 4 bases, with 11 bases spanning the gap. Germline V gives CDR1 LGHNA, CDR2 YSLEER. The CDR3 totals 15 residues. CDR3 in DNA: TGCGCCAGCAGCCAAGTGGTGGGGGCGAATCAGCCCCAGCATTTT. The encoded protein is CASSQVVGANQPQHF.

J is TRBJ2-3 and V is TRBV5-1; no clear D. Trimming took 0 bases from V and 0 from J, leaving 2 bases between them. Germline lookup yields CDR1 SGHRS and CDR2 YFSETQ. The CDR3 has 13 amino acids. The CDR3: CASSLDSTDTQYF. Written as DNA, the CDR3 is TGCGCCAGCAGCTTGGATAGCACAGATACGCAGTATTTT.

The chain couples TRBV12-5 to TRBJ1-1; D is undetermined. Looked up from germline, CDR1 is LGHNT and CDR2 is FRNRAP. V was cut by 1 base and J by 7 bases, with 7 bases left in between. CDR3 length: 12 residues. The CDR3 DNA reads TGTGCTAGTGGTTTGGGAGCCCGTGAAGCTTTCTTT. Protein product: CASGLGAREAFF.

The chain is built from TRBV7-8 and TRBJ1-5; D unresolved. The CDR3 runs to 15 residues. Trimming shortened V by 1 base and J by 0 bases, and 7 bases separated the two germline ends. Germline V gene lookup returns CDR1 SGHVS and CDR2 FQNEAQ. The CDR3 loop is CASSLEGASNQPQHF. CDR3 coding DNA: TGTGCCAGCAGCTTAGAAGGAGCTAGCAATCAGCCCCAGCATTTT.

This clone turned up a few times. The chain carries TRBV9 and TRBJ2-4; TRBD2 matches 10 bases. CDR1 SGDLS and CDR2 YYNGEE come from the germline V gene. The trim removed 3 bases at V and 9 bases at J, leaving 6 bases unmatched. The CDR3 has 14 residues. Written as DNA, the CDR3 is TGTGCCAGCAGCGCACCTAGCGGGAGTAGCATTCAGTACTTC. This encodes CASSAPSGSSIQYF.